The T cell receptor (beta chain) described here comes from a study of OX40 agonist ivuxolimab in advanced cancers. With baseline, cycle 4 day 1, and cycle 7 day 1 as timepoints, blood was sampled. In its sample, this clone was seen once. Its cognate antigen is unknown. Study-level points and caveats: Both blood CD4+ and CD8+ T cells showed clonal growth by week 6 at 0.1 to 3.0 mg/kg.

Assay used: immunoSEQ multiplex PCR; TCRdb lists only in-frame clones, some missing. Of about 40,000 clones in the sample, about 91% were seen once. The germline V gene has CDR1 SGHNT and CDR2 YENEEA. The CDR3 length is 18 residues. Deletions cut 3 bases from V and 1 base from J, with 21 bases between. The rearrangement joins TRBV11-3 to TRBJ1-1, with D possibly being TRBD1 (5 bases). The clonotype comes from an adult with an advanced solid tumor such as melanoma, head and neck, liver or kidney cancer. The sequences come from CD4+ or CD8+ T cells sorted from blood, collected in a trial of the OX40 agonist ivuxolimab. The CDR3 here is CASSFSQGAVGGNTEAFF. In DNA, the CDR3 is TGTGCCAGCAGCTTTAGCCAGGGTGCGGTCGGTGGGAACACTGAAGCTTTCTTT.